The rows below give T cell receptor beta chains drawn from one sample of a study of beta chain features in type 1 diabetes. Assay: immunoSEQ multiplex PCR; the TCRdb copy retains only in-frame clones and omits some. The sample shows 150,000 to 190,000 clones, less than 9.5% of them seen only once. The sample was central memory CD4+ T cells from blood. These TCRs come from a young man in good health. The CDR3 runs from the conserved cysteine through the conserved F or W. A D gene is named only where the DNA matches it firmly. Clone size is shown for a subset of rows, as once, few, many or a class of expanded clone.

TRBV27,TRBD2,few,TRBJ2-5,TGTGCCAGCAGTCCGGGGACTAGCGGGGGTGAGACCCAGTACTTC,CASSPGTSGGETQYF
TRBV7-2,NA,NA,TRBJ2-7,TGTGCCAGCAGCTCCCGGGTCCCCACCCACGAGCAGTACTTC,CASSSRVPTHEQYF
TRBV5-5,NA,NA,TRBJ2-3,TGTGCCAGCAGCCTAACAGGAGCCAGCACAGATACGCAGTATTTT,CASSLTGASTDTQYF
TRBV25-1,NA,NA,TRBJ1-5,TGTGCCAGCAGGCGGGCAGGGGACAATCAGCCCCAGCATTTT,CASRRAGDNQPQHF
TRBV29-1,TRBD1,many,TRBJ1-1,TGCAGCGTCTCGATGGGACAGACCACTGAAGCTTTCTTT,CSVSMGQTTEAFF
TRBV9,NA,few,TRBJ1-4,TGTGCCAGCAGCGTACAGGCAACTAATGAAAAACTGTTTTTT,CASSVQATNEKLFF
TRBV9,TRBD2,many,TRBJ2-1,TGTGCCAGCAGAGCTAGCGGTTCAGCCTACAATGAGCAGTTCTTC,CASRASGSAYNEQFF
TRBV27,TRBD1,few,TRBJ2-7,TGTGCCAGCAGTTTACAGGGACAGGGGGTTTCCTACGAGCAGTACTTC,CASSLQGQGVSYEQYF
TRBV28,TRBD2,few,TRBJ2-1,TGTGCCAGCAGTCAATTAGCGGGTTCGGTCTACAATGAGCAGTTCTTC,CASSQLAGSVYNEQFF
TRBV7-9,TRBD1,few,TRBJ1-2,TGTGCCAGCAGCCCAAGGACAGGGACTGTCCCTAACTATGGCTACACCTTC,CASSPRTGTVPNYGYTF
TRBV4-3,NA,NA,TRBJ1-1,TGCGCCAGCAGCCGGCAGGTCATGAACACTGAAGCTTTCTTT,CASSRQVMNTEAFF
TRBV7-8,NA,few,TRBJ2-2,TGTGCCAGCAGCTTAGAGCGGGCCCCCGGGGAGCTGTTTTTT,CASSLERAPGELFF
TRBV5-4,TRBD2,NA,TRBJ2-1,TGTGCCAGCAGGAAACTAGCGGGGGGTCCCTACAATGAGCAGTTCTTC,CASRKLAGGPYNEQFF
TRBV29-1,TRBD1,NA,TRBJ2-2,TGCAGCGTTGGACAGGGGAACACCGGGGAGCTGTTTTTT,CSVGQGNTGELFF
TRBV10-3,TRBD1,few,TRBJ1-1,TGTGCCATCAGTGATTTCGGAGGGGGCAGGACTGAAGCTTTCTTT,CAISDFGGGRTEAFF
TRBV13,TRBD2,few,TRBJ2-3,TGTGCCAGCAGCTGGACTAGCGGGGGGACAGATACGCAGTATTTT,CASSWTSGGTDTQYF
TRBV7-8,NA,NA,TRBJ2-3,TGTGCCAGCAGCCAAGCGGCAGATACGCAGTATTTT,CASSQAADTQYF
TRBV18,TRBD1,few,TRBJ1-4,TGTGCCAGCTCTCCCTCACAGGAACAGGGGGAAAAACTGTTTTTT,CASSPSQEQGEKLFF
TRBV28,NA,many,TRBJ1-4,TGTGCCAGCAGTACCCCACTGGGAAACCGAGGGGAAAAACTGTTTTTT,CASSTPLGNRGEKLFF
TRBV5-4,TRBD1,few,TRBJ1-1,TGTGCCAGCAGAACTGGGACAGCCCTTTATTCCCTTTCGGGGGACACTGAAGCTTTCTTT,CASRTGTALYSLSGDTEAFF
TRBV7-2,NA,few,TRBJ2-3,TGTGCCAGCAGCTACGGGACTCATCCGGCAGATACGCAGTATTTT,CASSYGTHPADTQYF
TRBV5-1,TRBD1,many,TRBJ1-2,TGCGCCAGCGATCCGGGACAGGGAGCAGGCTACACCTTC,CASDPGQGAGYTF
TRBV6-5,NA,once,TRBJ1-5,TGTGCCAGCAGTTACGACATTAATCAGCCCCAGCATTTT,CASSYDINQPQHF